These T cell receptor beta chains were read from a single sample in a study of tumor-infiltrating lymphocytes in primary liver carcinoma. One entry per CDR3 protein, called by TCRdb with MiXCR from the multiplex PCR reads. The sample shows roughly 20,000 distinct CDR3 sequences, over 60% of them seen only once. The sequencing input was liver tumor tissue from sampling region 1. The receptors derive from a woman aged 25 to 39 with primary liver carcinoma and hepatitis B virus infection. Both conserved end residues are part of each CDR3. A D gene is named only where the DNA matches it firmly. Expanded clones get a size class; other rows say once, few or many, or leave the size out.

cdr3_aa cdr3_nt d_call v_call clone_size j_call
CASSLGGFGIGGSGAFF TGTGCCAGCAGCTTAGGAGGGTTTGGTATTGGGGGCTCTGGAGCATTCTTT - TRBV13 - TRBJ1-1
CAISELPTRQETQCF TGTGCCATCAGTGAGTTGCCTACCAGACAAGAGACCCAGTGCTTC - TRBV10-3 - TRBJ2-5
CASTQGGCGGYTF TGTGCCAGTACTCAGGGGGGGTGTGGAGGGTACACCTTC TRBD1 TRBV11-2 - TRBJ1-2
CASSLLTGLLQYF TGTGCCAGCAGTTTACTGACAGGGCTATTGCAGTACTTC TRBD1 TRBV5-6 - TRBJ2-7
CSVPGVTTEAFF TGCAGCGTCCCCGGGGTTACCACTGAAGCTTTCTTT - TRBV29-1 - TRBJ1-1
CAGITGGSNQPQHF TGTGCGGGCATCACAGGGGGCAGCAATCAGCCCCAGCACTTT TRBD1 TRBV5-6 - TRBJ1-5
CAIGPMATRDEQFF TGTGCCATTGGTCCCATGGCGACCCGGGATGAGCAGTTCTTC - TRBV10-3 - TRBJ2-1
CTSSHPRLGGYTF TGTACCAGCAGCCATCCCCGGCTGGGTGGCTACACCTTC - TRBV14 - TRBJ1-2
CSAMTSGTGTPYEQYF TGCAGCGCCATGACATCTGGGACCGGCACTCCCTACGAGCAGTACTTC - TRBV29-1 many TRBJ2-7
CASSLGLSNSGAFF TGTGCCAGCAGCTTAGGGCTTTCGAACAGCGGAGCTTTCTTT - TRBV7-9 - TRBJ1-1